Listed here are 24 T cell receptor beta chains from one sample, sequenced in a study of T-cell reconstitution after alpha-beta-depleted transplantation in children. A TCRbeta library incorporating unique molecular identifiers was prepared. One entry per CDR3 protein, called by TCRdb with MiXCR from the PCR reads. The sample holds a few hundred thousand distinct CDR3 sequences, around a tenth seen once. The sequencing here drew on peripheral blood, taken 180 days after TCRalphabeta/CD19-depleted stem cell transplant. These receptor sequences come from a male patient aged 2-10 years who had a stem cell transplant for chronic granulomatous disease, so the T cells may come from the graft donor.

The table lists this clonotype with many counts. The chain is built from TRBV20-1 and TRBJ1-2, with D unresolved. V lost 0 bases to trimming and J lost 7 bases, with 12 bases between them. This CDR3 region has 13 residues. CDR1 is DFQATT, CDR2 SNEGSKA, per germline (reference sequence). CDR3 sequence: CSAREDTAGGYTF. The DNA of the CDR3 is TGCAGTGCTAGAGAAGACACAGCCGGTGGCTACACCTTC.

This clonotype came up many times. The chain is built from TRBV12-3 or TRBV12-4 and TRBJ1-3, with D possibly TRBD1 on 5 matching bases. The ends were cut back, 7 bases at V and 4 bases at J, with 20 bases in the middle. The CDR3 contains 16 residues. CDR3 bases: TGTGCCAGCAATTCTCCCGAGCCAGGGTGGGGAAACACCATATATTTT. This codes for CASNSPEPGWGNTIYF.

This clonotype was picked up many times. The chain uses TRBV5-6 and TRBJ1-2; 11 bases are a match to TRBD1. J gave up 4 bases and V 3 bases, and 2 bases lay outside the gene matches. CDR1 and CDR2 (germline): SGHDT, YYEEEE. The CDR3 covers 14 residues. As DNA, the CDR3 is TGTGCCAGCAGCTACGGGACAGGGGGCTATGGCTACACCTTC. Protein: CASSYGTGGYGYTF.

This clonotype occurred many times. This rearrangement joins TRBV11-3 to TRBJ2-1, with 9 bases that match TRBD1. From germline, CDR1 is SGHNT and CDR2 YENEEA. The CDR3 consists of 16 residues. V dropped 5 bases and J dropped 2; count of bases not matched to a gene: 7. The CDR3: CASSPRTGVPYNEQFF. Here the CDR3 DNA reads TGTGCCAGCAGCCCCCGGACAGGGGTCCCCTACAATGAGCAGTTCTTC.

A note on this clonotype: A read error may be the cause here, since a much bigger clone is one base away. The chain combines TRBV27 with TRBJ2-5; 7 nucleotides align to TRBD1. Trimming cost V 11 bases and J 4 bases; bases outside gene matches: 10. Germline assignment: CDR1 MNHEY and CDR2 SMNVEV (reference sequence). The CDR3 contains 13 residues. This CDR3 reads CARRTGGAETQYF. The CDR3 region has the DNA TGTGCCCGCCGGACAGGTGGGGCAGAGACCCAGTACTTC.

This clonotype was found once. This may arise from a read error, as a much more abundant clone is one base away. The rearrangement links TRBV5-6 to TRBJ2-7; D is uncertain. This CDR3 spans 15 amino acids. V lost 6 bases and J 3 bases, leaving 19 bases between the germline ends. Germline loops: CDR1 SGHDT, CDR2 YYEEEE. The CDR3 spells CASISRFVGIYEQYF. DNA of the CDR3: TGTGCCAGCATCTCCCGTTTCGTTGGGATCTACGAGCAGTACTTC. Filled out from reference TRBV5-6 and TRBJ2-7, the complete variable domain reads DAGVTQSPTHLIKTRGQQVTLRCSPKSGHDTVSWYQQALGQGPQFIFQYYEEEERQRGNFPDRFSGHQFPNYSSELNVNALLLGDSALYLCASISRFVGIYEQYFGPGTRLTVT.

This clonotype has ten or more counts. The J gene is TRBJ2-5, the V gene TRBV7-2; D assignment may be TRBD1 or TRBD2 (5 bases each). Trimming removed 0 bases from V and 2 bases from J, with 10 bases in between. Germline CDR1 reads SGHTA; CDR2 reads FQGNSA. CDR3 size: 15 residues. In nucleotides, the CDR3 is TGTGCCAGCAGCTTAGCGTCGAGGGGACAAGAGACCCAGTACTTC. This codes for CASSLASRGQETQYF.

About this clonotype itself: A read error is possible here, since a much larger clone lies one base away. The V call is TRBV7-3, the J call TRBJ2-7; maybe TRBD1 (7 bases). V shed 1 base and J shed 6 bases, with 16 bases lying between them. Germline V CDR1 and CDR2: SGHTA, FQGTGA. This CDR3 has 15 residues. The CDR3 DNA sequence: TGTGCCAGCAGCTTAATGGGTGCAGGGGGGAGCGAGCAGTACTTC. Translated, it gives CASSLMGAGGSEQYF.

This clonotype was picked up a small number of times. This chain links TRBV3-1 with TRBJ2-1; D gene ambiguous. The CDR3 sequence is 15 residues long. Trimming removed 0 bases from V and 6 bases from J, with 12 bases in between. Looked up from germline, CDR1 is LGHDT and CDR2 is YNNKEL (reference sequence). CDR3 amino acids: CASSQDLGRGNEQFF. The CDR3, as DNA: TGTGCCAGCAGCCAAGACCTCGGACGTGGCAATGAGCAGTTCTTC.

This clonotype was recorded at least ten times. J is TRBJ2-7 and V is TRBV20-1, with TRBD2 identical over 7 bases. Germline V gene data show CDR1 as DFQATT and CDR2 as SNEGSKA (reference sequence). Unmatched junction bases numbered 11, after V lost 3 bases and J lost 6 bases. CDR3 size: 14 residues. The CDR3 DNA is TGCAGTGCTAGCTCCGGGAGGTCACCCAGCGAGCAGTACTTC. This translates into CSASSGRSPSEQYF.

The sample holds many counts of this clonotype. V gene TRBV21-1 combines with J gene TRBJ2-5; the table's TRBD2 call for D was not verified on the DNA. TRBV21-1 is a listed pseudogene. This CDR3 contains 15 residues. As DNA, the CDR3 is TGTGCCAGCAACCCAGGGAGGACACAACAAGAGACCCAGTACTTC. Translating gives CASNPGRTQQETQYF.

In this sample, this clonotype turned up many times. This chain uses TRBV7-2 with TRBJ2-5, with D perhaps matching TRBD1 or TRBD2 (6 bases each). Trimming cost V 7 bases and J 5 bases, with 20 bases left between them. Germline V gives CDR1 SGHTA, CDR2 FQGNSA. CDR3 size: 15 residues. The CDR3 region has the DNA TGTGCCAGCACCCTCGGGGGCCCTATGTGGGAGACCCAGTACTTC. It yields the protein CASTLGGPMWETQYF. The variable domain in full, with the rest retrieved from reference TRBV7-2 and TRBJ2-5, is GAGVSQSPSNKVTEKGKDVELRCDPISGHTALYWYRQSLGQGLEFLIYFQGNSAPDKSGLPSDRFSAERTGGSVSTLTIQRTQQEDSAVYLCASTLGGPMWETQYFGPGTRLLVL.

There are many counts of this clonotype. The rearrangement joins TRBV20-1 to TRBJ2-1, with D maybe TRBD2 (6 bases). The CDR3 spans 12 residues. Germline CDR1 reads DFQATT; CDR2 reads SNEGSKA (reference sequence). The V gene lost 7 bases and the J gene lost 5 bases, with 12 bases spanning the gap. The chain's CDR3 is CSVEGRDNEQFF. The CDR3 region has the DNA TGCAGTGTGGAGGGCCGGGACAATGAGCAGTTCTTC.

This clonotype came up many times. This chain links TRBV5-1 with TRBJ1-6, with no clear D. This CDR3 region has 14 residues. V was shortened by 5 bases and J by 4 bases, with 10 bases between the two germline ends. The germline V gene encodes CDR1 SGHRS and CDR2 YFSETQ. CDR3: CASSTGNYNSPLHF. The CDR3 DNA follows: TGCGCCAGCAGTACCGGGAATTATAATTCACCCCTCCACTTT.

At least ten counts were recorded for this clonotype. The chain uses TRBV5-5 and TRBJ2-7; possible D gene TRBD2, 6 bases. The CDR3 runs 17 residues. The germline V gene has CDR1 SGHKS and CDR2 YYEKEE (reference sequence). The V and J ends lost 1 base and 0 bases respectively, with 17 bases between them. The CDR3 reads CASSLRGSGASSYEQYF. For the CDR3, the DNA is TGTGCCAGCAGCTTGCGAGGTAGCGGCGCCAGCTCCTACGAGCAGTACTTC.

This clonotype was picked up a small number of times. The chain couples TRBV6-1 to TRBJ2-2, with D perhaps matching TRBD1 (6 bases). Trimming removed 7 bases from V and 4 bases from J, with 16 bases in between. This CDR3 spans 15 amino acids. The germline gives CDR1 MNHNS, CDR2 SASEGT. The CDR3 region has the DNA TGTGCCAGCACAACCAGGGGAAGTGTCACCGGGGAGCTGTTTTTT. Translation: CASTTRGSVTGELFF.

This clonotype has ten or more counts. J is TRBJ1-4 and V is TRBV7-9; D gene unclear. Germline assignment: CDR1 SEHNR and CDR2 FQNEAQ (reference sequence). Trimming removed 1 base from V and 4 bases from J, with 4 bases in between. The CDR3 runs to 13 residues. The CDR3: CASSLVLNEKLFF. CDR3 DNA sequence: TGTGCCAGCAGCTTAGTTCTTAATGAAAAACTGTTTTTT.

This clonotype was found many times. The chain uses TRBV29-1 and TRBJ2-6, with unresolved D. The CDR3 is 14 residues long. V lost 7 bases, J lost 0 bases, and 10 bases lay in between. Per germline, CDR1 SQVTM and CDR2 ANQGSEA. The CDR3 DNA sequence: TGCAGCGCGTCTGGGGACTCTGGGGCCAACGTCCTGACTTTC. Amino acid sequence: CSASGDSGANVLTF.

The rearrangement uses TRBV18 and TRBJ2-4, with TRBD2 identical over 10 bases. The CDR3 has 19 amino acids. Germline V gene sequence: CDR1 KGHSH, CDR2 LQKENI. V trimming: 3 bases; J trimming: 1 base; junction bases outside the gene matches: 12. CDR3 DNA sequence: TGTGCCAGCTCACCGGCTAGCGGGAGTGTATCTCTTGCCAAAAACATTCAGTACTTC. This sequence encodes CASSPASGSVSLAKNIQYF.

This clonotype occurred many times. The V and J genes are TRBV28 and TRBJ2-1; possible D gene TRBD2, 7 bases. Trimming shortened V by 6 bases and J by 0 bases, and 15 bases separated the two germline ends. The CDR3 totals 16 residues. Germline V gives CDR1 MDHEN, CDR2 SYDVKM. This CDR3 is CASRDGGANSYNEQFF. The CDR3 DNA follows: TGTGCCAGCAGGGATGGGGGGGCGAACTCCTACAATGAGCAGTTCTTC.

V gene TRBV9 combines with J gene TRBJ1-1; D is possibly TRBD1 (6 bases). The CDR3 runs 14 residues. The V end lost 3 bases, the J end lost 3 bases, and 12 bases lay between the germline ends. The V gene's germline CDR1 is SGDLS and CDR2 YYNGEE. CDR3 nucleotide sequence: TGTGCCAGCAGCGGGGGGGGGGCCCACACTGAAGCTTTCTTT. Encoded protein: CASSGGGAHTEAFF.

This clonotype was observed a few times. The chain employs TRBV28 and TRBJ2-7; 8 bases are a match to TRBD1. Looked up from germline, CDR1 is MDHEN and CDR2 is SYDVKM. This CDR3 region has 20 residues. Unmatched junction bases numbered 27, after V lost 6 bases and J lost 5 bases. CDR3 region: CASSPSTHDRGQDPRDEQYF. The CDR3 bases are TGTGCCAGCAGCCCCTCAACCCACGACAGGGGACAAGACCCGAGGGACGAGCAGTACTTC. The variable domain in full, completed from reference TRBV28 and TRBJ2-7, reads DVKVTQSSRYLVKRTGEKVFLECVQDMDHENMFWYRQDPGLGLRLIYFSYDVKMKEKGDIPEGYSVSREKKERFSLILESASTNQTSMYLCASSPSTHDRGQDPRDEQYFGPGTRLTVT.

This clonotype was counted at least ten times. V is TRBV4-3 and J is TRBJ2-2; 12 bases are shared with TRBD2. From germline, CDR1 is LGHNA and CDR2 YSLEER. The V gene end was trimmed by 1 base and the J gene end by 5 bases; junction bases not matched to a gene: 5. The CDR3 is 17 amino acids. The CDR3 coding sequence is TGCGCCAGCAGCCAAGGGTCGGGACTAGCGGGTACCGGGGAGCTGTTTTTT. This codes for CASSQGSGLAGTGELFF.

To note about this clonotype: This could be a read error, since a much larger clone is one nucleotide away. The rearrangement joins TRBV29-1 to TRBJ1-2; 8 bases map to TRBD1. Looked up from germline, CDR1 is SQVTM and CDR2 is ANQGSEA. The CDR3 is made up of 11 amino acids. The CDR3 DNA is TGCAGCGTTTGGACAGGGAGTGGCGACACCTTC. Residues: CSVWTGSGDTF.